This T cell receptor beta chain was obtained from a study of cytomegalovirus exposure and HLA in healthy donors. V lost 4 bases to trimming and J lost 5 bases, with 11 bases between them. The CDR3 totals 13 residues. The germline CDR1 and CDR2 sequences are SGHNT and YENEEA. PCR was performed using 60 Vbeta and 13 Jbeta primers. Some clones are missing from TCRdb's copy, which holds only in-frame ones; the method was immunoSEQ multiplex PCR. There are around 200,000 clones in the sample; 79% occur only once, and 3.5% to 5% lies in the top ten. The source of this sequence is a young woman in good health and CMV-seropositive. The chain combines TRBV11-3 with TRBJ2-5; maybe TRBD2 (5 bases). The specimen was PBMCs. The CDR3 sequence: CASSSWESETQYF. CDR3 nucleotide sequence: TGTGCCAGCAGCTCGTGGGAGTCGGAGACCCAGTACTTC.